These 16 T cell receptor beta chains were all obtained from the same sample, sequenced in a study of identical twins. One entry per CDR3 protein, called by TCRdb with MiXCR from the 5' RACE reads. Here the sample spans 540,000 or so distinct CDR3 sequences, under 25% being singletons. These same data were also listed under a study on yellow fever vaccine responses in identical twins.

Material for sequencing was CD4+ T cells sorted from blood. The receptors derive from a woman younger than 35 in good health.

This clonotype showed up just a few times. This chain links TRBV6-2 or TRBV6-3 with TRBJ2-3; D gene uncertain. V lost 7 bases and J 6 bases, leaving 11 bases between the germline ends. CDR3 size: 12 residues. Germline CDR1 is MNHEY and CDR2 is SVGEGT. The CDR3 here is CASTDSRDTQYF. Written as DNA, the CDR3 is TGTGCCAGCACCGATTCCCGGGATACGCAGTATTTT.

V gene TRBV27 combines with J gene TRBJ2-1; D is unclear. With 8 bases removed from V and 0 bases from J, the gap between germline ends came to 11 bases. The CDR3 is made up of 14 amino acids. From germline, CDR1 is MNHEY and CDR2 SMNVEV (reference sequence). CDR3: CASRESSSYNEQFF. The CDR3 region has the DNA TGTGCCAGCCGAGAATCTAGCTCCTACAATGAGCAGTTCTTC.

The chain carries TRBV20-1 and TRBJ2-7, with D maybe TRBD2 (6 bases). Germline-derived CDR1 and CDR2 are DFQATT and SNEGSKA (reference sequence). The V and J ends lost 3 bases and 2 bases respectively, with 14 bases between them. The CDR3 length is 14 residues. The CDR3 nucleotides are TGCAGTGCTAGTGGGACTCCCGGGACCTACGAGCAGTACTTC. This encodes CSASGTPGTYEQYF.

The V gene is TRBV4-1, the J gene TRBJ2-2; D is perhaps TRBD1 or TRBD2 (5 bases each). V was pared by 1 base and J by 5 bases, with 20 bases between. The CDR3 totals 18 residues. Germline V gene sequence: CDR1 MGHRA, CDR2 YSYEKL. This CDR3 is CASSQAPLATVITGELFF. The CDR3 DNA reads TGCGCCAGCAGCCAAGCTCCCTTAGCGACAGTGATAACCGGGGAGCTGTTTTTT.

The chain combines TRBV19 with TRBJ1-4; 10 bases line up with TRBD1. There are 15 residues in the CDR3. Looked up from germline, CDR1 is LNHDA and CDR2 is SQIVND (reference sequence). V shed 5 bases, J shed 5 bases, and the junction held 5 bases outside the gene matches. This chain's CDR3 is CASSPRTGGNEKLFF. CDR3 coding DNA: TGTGCCAGTAGTCCCCGGACAGGGGGAAATGAAAAACTGTTTTTT.

DNA for the CDR3: TGTGCCAGCAGCTCGACAGGGATCTATGGCTACACCTTC. Protein product: CASSSTGIYGYTF. The V gene is TRBV7-2, the J gene TRBJ1-2; TRBD1 aligns across 7 bases. J lost 4 bases, V lost 4 bases, and 3 bases had no gene match. The CDR3 is 13 residues long. The germline V gene has CDR1 SGHTA and CDR2 FQGNSA.

This chain uses TRBV20-1 with TRBJ1-1; the match to TRBD1 covers 7 bases. In germline, CDR1 is DFQATT, CDR2 SNEGSKA (reference sequence). The V and J ends lost 1 base and 0 bases, in that order; junction bases with no gene match: 5. The length of the CDR3 is 15 residues. CDR3 sequence (DNA): TGCAGTGCTAGAGGGCGGGACAGATTGAACACTGAAGCTTTCTTT. Translation gives CSARGRDRLNTEAFF.

The gene calls are TRBV4-1 and TRBJ2-2, with 8 bases identical to TRBD1. V lost 4 bases and J lost 2; bases outside the gene matches: 9. The CDR3 runs to 17 residues. CDR1 and CDR2 (germline): MGHRA, YSYEKL. The CDR3 DNA reads as TGCGCCAGCAGCCCTACTTCAGGGGGCGCCAACACCGGGGAGCTGTTTTTT. As protein: CASSPTSGGANTGELFF.

CDR3 loop: CASSRSPSASGGAEETQYF. The CDR3 DNA reads as TGCGCCAGCAGCCGCTCCCCGTCGGCTAGCGGGGGGGCCGAGGAGACCCAGTACTTC. This chain joins TRBV4-1 and TRBJ2-5; 12 bases are shared with TRBD2. The germline CDR1 and CDR2 sequences are MGHRA and YSYEKL. The CDR3 has 19 residues. Trimming at V came to 4 bases and at J to 5 bases, leaving 17 bases not matched to a gene.

The chain has TRBV27 and TRBJ2-5; the match to TRBD1 covers 8 bases. This CDR3 has 15 residues. The junction had 10 bases not matched to a gene; V was cut back by 7 bases and J by 3 bases. Per the germline V gene, CDR1 is MNHEY and CDR2 is SMNVEV (reference sequence). The CDR3 loop is CASTDRGSSEETQYF. CDR3 bases: TGTGCCAGCACCGACAGGGGATCGAGCGAAGAGACCCAGTACTTC.

The chain recombines TRBV5-1 with TRBJ2-5, with a weak D call TRBD1 (6 bases). This CDR3 has 14 residues. The germline gives CDR1 SGHRS, CDR2 YFSETQ. V was trimmed by 4 bases and J by 2 bases, leaving 12 bases between them. CDR3 residues: CASSQRDIQETQYF. The CDR3 nucleotides read TGCGCCAGCAGCCAGAGGGACATACAAGAGACCCAGTACTTC.

This chain joins TRBV12-3 or TRBV12-4 and TRBJ1-1; D is undetermined. The V end lost 6 bases, the J end lost 4 bases, and 6 bases lay between the germline ends. This CDR3 contains 11 residues. CDR3 coding DNA: TGTGCCAGCAGCCGAATCACTGAAGCTTTCTTT. Translating it yields CASSRITEAFF.

The chain couples TRBV7-3 to TRBJ2-1, with D possibly matching TRBD2 (5 bases). Deletions cut 3 bases from V and 1 base from J, with 10 bases between. This CDR3 spans 15 amino acids. CDR1 and CDR2 from the germline V gene are SGHTA and FQGTGA. CDR3 loop: CASSLWRLSYNEQFF. CDR3 coding DNA: TGTGCCAGCAGCTTGTGGAGGTTGTCCTACAATGAGCAGTTCTTC.

The rearrangement uses TRBV7-3 and TRBJ2-3; TRBD2 matches at 11 bases. The CDR3 extends over 16 amino acids. Losses at the gene ends were 6 bases for V and 2 bases for J; bases not matched to a gene: 7. In germline, CDR1 is SGHTA, CDR2 FQGTGA. CDR3 residues: CASRSGLAGHTDTQYF. The CDR3 nucleotides read TGTGCCAGCAGATCCGGACTAGCGGGTCACACAGATACGCAGTATTTT.

The rearrangement links TRBV20-1 to TRBJ2-7, with 8 bases matching TRBD2. Germline trimming cut 3 bases from V and 3 bases from J; bases unmatched to any gene: 1. CDR3 length equals 12 residues. The V gene's germline CDR1 is DFQATT and CDR2 SNEGSKA (reference sequence). This CDR3 reads CSASGRDYEQYF. The CDR3 nucleotides are TGCAGTGCTAGCGGGAGGGACTACGAGCAGTACTTC.

This chain joins TRBV10-3 and TRBJ1-3, with 10 bases lining up with TRBD1. Germline V lookup: CDR1 ENHRY, CDR2 SYGVKD. Trimming removed 8 bases from V and 0 bases from J; junction bases left unmatched: 4. The CDR3 length is 15 residues. DNA of the CDR3: TGTGCCATCCCGGGACAGGGGCTCTCTGGAAACACCATATATTTT. Protein sequence: CAIPGQGLSGNTIYF.